A single sample is the source of the 27 T cell receptor beta chains below, sequenced in a study of T cells during gluten challenge in celiac disease. TCRdb fed the 5' RACE reads into MiXCR, producing one record per CDR3 protein. Its table lists some 100 distinct CDR3 sequences. Lineage-negative, tetramer-binding CD3+ CD4+ cells lacking CD45RA and CD62L but expressing integrin beta7 were gated. The material was gluten-specific CD4+ T cells sorted from blood using tetramers, obtained at baseline or on day 6, 14 or 28 of gluten challenge (not recorded which). All receptors come from a female donor with celiac disease.

This clonotype is judged medium-sized (0.01 to 0.1%). The rearrangement uses TRBV4-3 and TRBJ1-6; D is undetermined. With 1 base removed from V and 9 bases from J, the gap between germline ends came to 10 bases. CDR3 length: 14 amino acids. Germline assignment: CDR1 LGHNA and CDR2 YSLEER. The DNA for the CDR3 is TGCGCCAGCAGCCAAGGGCCCGAGGGTTCACCCCTCCACTTT. The encoded protein is CASSQGPEGSPLHF.

By proportion, this clonotype is medium-sized. The chain uses TRBV19 and TRBJ2-7; D is possibly TRBD2 (6 bases). Germline V gene data show CDR1 as LNHDA and CDR2 as SQIVND (reference sequence). The CDR3 is 14 amino acids. V lost 1 base, J lost 5 bases, and 12 bases lay in between. CDR3 nucleotide sequence: TGTGCCAGTAGTATAGGTCCCGGGAGCGACGAGCAGTACTTC. It encodes CASSIGPGSDEQYF.

By sample share, this clonotype is hyperexpanded. The chain couples TRBV5-1 to TRBJ2-7, with 7 bases lining up with TRBD1. V gave up 1 base and J gave up 2 bases; unmatched junction bases: 18. CDR1 and CDR2 (germline): SGHRS, YFSETQ. This CDR3 is built from 19 residues. In nucleotides, the CDR3 is TGCGCCAGCAGCTTGCTGGCGGCTGCTACAGGGGAACGGACCTACGAGCAGTACTTC. Encoded protein: CASSLLAAATGERTYEQYF.

Concerning this clonotype itself: A read error may explain this, as a much larger clone is one base away. The J gene is TRBJ1-1, the V gene TRBV15; 9 bases line up with TRBD1. This CDR3 is built from 15 residues. Germline CDR1 reads LNHNV; CDR2 reads YYDKDF (reference sequence). DNA for the CDR3: TGTGCCACCAGCAGAGAGAGGACAGGGGACACTGAAACTTTCTTT. The encoded protein is CATSRERTGDTETFF.

By sample share, this clonotype is large. The genes are TRBV11-3 and TRBJ2-3; no clear D gene. The CDR3 has 14 residues. Deletions cut 1 base from V and 1 base from J, with 6 bases between. Germline CDR1 reads SGHNT; CDR2 reads YENEEA. Here the CDR3 reads CASSLGDGTDTQYF. CDR3 DNA sequence: TGTGCCAGCAGCTTAGGCGACGGCACAGATACGCAGTATTTT.

This clonotype ranks as hyperexpanded (1% or more). The chain is built from TRBV20-1 and TRBJ2-1, with 7 positions matching TRBD1. CDR3 length equals 14 residues. CDR1 and CDR2 (germline): DFQATT, SNEGSKA (reference sequence). V was pared by 6 bases and J by 9 bases, with 14 bases of the junction left unmatched. The CDR3 loop is CSAERTYAGGEQFF. DNA for the CDR3: TGCAGTGCAGAACGGACATACGCAGGGGGTGAGCAGTTCTTC.

Worth noting for this clonotype: The junction departs from the called germline gene at one end, perhaps through a read error. The chain uses TRBV11-3 and TRBJ1-1; maybe TRBD1 (5 bases). The CDR3 is 15 residues long. CDR1 SGHNT and CDR2 YENEEA come from the germline V gene. CDR3 nucleotides: TGTGCCAACAGCTTCCTCGGGGCGATAAACACTGAAGCTTTCTTT. This sequence encodes CANSFLGAINTEAFF.

Judged by abundance, this clonotype is medium-sized (0.01 to 0.1%). This sequence joins TRBV11-3 and TRBJ1-1, with a weak D call TRBD1 (5 bases). CDR1 and CDR2 (germline): SGHNT, YENEEA. Trimming removed 3 bases from V and 0 bases from J, with 11 bases in between. The CDR3 extends over 15 amino acids. In DNA form, the CDR3 reads TGTGCCAGCAGCTTCCTCGGGGCGATGAACACTGAAGCTTTCTTT. Protein product: CASSFLGAMNTEAFF.

This clonotype is labeled as medium-sized (0.01 to 0.1%). This chain uses TRBV6-2 or TRBV6-3 with TRBJ1-5; D not certain. CDR1 MNHEY and CDR2 SVGEGT come from the germline V gene. The CDR3 spans 12 residues. V lost 6 bases, J lost 5 bases, and 8 bases lay in between. The CDR3, as DNA: TGTGCCAGCAGGAAGTGGGATCAGCCCCAGCATTTT. It is translated as CASRKWDQPQHF.

This sequence joins TRBV7-2 and TRBJ2-2; possibly TRBD2 for D (5 bases). There are 13 residues in the CDR3. With 4 bases removed from V and 5 bases from J, the gap between germline ends came to 8 bases. CDR1 is SGHTA, CDR2 FQGNSA, per germline. Written as DNA, the CDR3 is TGTGCCAGCAGCTCGGACTCTACCGGGGAGCTGTTTTTT. Its translation: CASSSDSTGELFF. Using reference TRBV7-2 and TRBJ2-2 for the parts outside the CDR3, the full variable domain is GAGVSQSPSNKVTEKGKDVELRCDPISGHTALYWYRQSLGQGLEFLIYFQGNSAPDKSGLPSDRFSAERTGGSVSTLTIQRTQQEDSAVYLCASSSDSTGELFFGEGSRLTVL.

This clonotype qualifies as medium-sized. This chain uses TRBV7-6 with TRBJ2-5, with a tentative D call TRBD1 (5 bases). V lost 1 base, J lost 5 bases, and 11 bases lay in between. The CDR3 runs to 14 residues. Per the germline V gene, CDR1 is SGHVS and CDR2 is FNYEAQ. CDR3 nucleotide sequence: TGTGCCAGCAGCTTAGGCGGCGACAGTGAGACCCAGTACTTC. It yields the protein CASSLGGDSETQYF.

There are a few counts of this clonotype. The chain links TRBV2 to TRBJ1-2; perhaps TRBD1 as D (6 bases). Per germline, CDR1 SNHLY and CDR2 FYNNEI. CDR3 length: 13 residues. V gave up 8 bases and J gave up 7 bases, with 17 bases separating them. CDR3 sequence (DNA): TGTGCCAGCGTGGGGCCCTCAGGGGCTGGCTACACCTTC. Translating it yields CASVGPSGAGYTF.

In this sample, this clonotype turned up many times. Mismatch with germline at one junction end may stem from a read error. CDR3 sequence: CASSLAGGPPF. As DNA, the CDR3 is TGTGCCAGCAGCTTAGCGGGAGGGCCCCCCTTC. J is TRBJ1-2 and V is TRBV7-9; D not certain. The CDR3 has 11 residues. Germline-derived CDR1 and CDR2 are SEHNR and FQNEAQ (reference sequence).

Notes on this clonotype: The DNA is left out, because the CDR3 cannot be placed on it with certainty; the CDR3 is given as TCRdb lists it. The J gene is TRBJ1-4, the V gene TRBV7-2; TRBD1 is taken as the D call from the table, unchecked against the DNA. Germline V gives CDR1 SGHTA, CDR2 FQGNSA. The CDR3 spans 17 amino acids, including both terminal residues. CDR3 amino acids: CASPRAGAVSLMKNCFF.

This clonotype qualifies as medium-sized. V is TRBV4-3 and J is TRBJ2-3, with D hard to call. Germline V gene data show CDR1 as LGHNA and CDR2 as YSLEER. The germline V and J ends were trimmed by 4 bases and 5 bases, with 16 bases remaining between them. The CDR3 extends over 15 amino acids. The CDR3 region is CASSRLPGGGDTQYF. For the CDR3, the DNA is TGCGCCAGCAGCCGCCTCCCGGGTGGCGGAGATACGCAGTATTTT.

CDR3 nucleotide sequence: TGTGCCAGCAGCTTACGGGTTTTGGAGACCCAGTACTTC. Residues: CASSLRVLETQYF. The gene calls are TRBV7-2 and TRBJ2-5; D ambiguous. The germline V gene has CDR1 SGHTA and CDR2 FQGNSA. The CDR3 is 13 amino acids. Trimming left V 2 bases short and J 5 bases short, with 9 bases between.

This clonotype is classed as large (0.1 to 1%). The chain couples TRBV4-3 to TRBJ2-1, with 9 positions matching TRBD1. The CDR3 is 16 amino acids. V was pared by 5 bases and J by 4 bases, with 9 bases of the junction left unmatched. The germline gives CDR1 LGHNA, CDR2 YSLEER. In DNA, the CDR3 is TGCGCCAGCAGCAGGGTACCCGGGACAGGGTACAATGAGCAGTTCTTC. Amino acids: CASSRVPGTGYNEQFF.

This clonotype is large within its sample. J is TRBJ2-5 and V is TRBV7-9, with unresolved D. Germline loops: CDR1 SEHNR, CDR2 FQNEAQ (reference sequence). The CDR3 consists of 13 residues. Trimming removed 5 bases from V and 1 base from J, with 8 bases in between. The CDR3 DNA reads TGTGCCAGCAGCCTAAGCCTCCAAGAGACCCAGTACTTC. Translated: CASSLSLQETQYF.

Judged by abundance, this clonotype is medium-sized. The gene calls are TRBV15 and TRBJ1-1, with TRBD1 matching over 9 bases. The germline V gene encodes CDR1 LNHNV and CDR2 YYDKDF (reference sequence). The CDR3 totals 15 residues. J was trimmed by 3 bases and V by 0 bases; bases with no gene match: 2. CDR3 DNA: TGTGCCACCAGCAGAGAGAGGACAGGGGACACTGAAGCTTTCTTT. As protein: CATSRERTGDTEAFF.

This clonotype counts as medium-sized. The chain uses TRBV15 and TRBJ1-4; perhaps TRBD1 as D (6 bases). Per germline, CDR1 LNHNV and CDR2 YYDKDF (reference sequence). The CDR3 runs 15 residues. Trimming left V 1 base short and J 7 bases short, with 13 bases between. The CDR3 region is CATSRAGGAGEKLFF. In DNA form, the CDR3 reads TGTGCCACCAGCAGAGCCGGGGGGGCGGGTGAAAAACTGTTTTTT.

In its sample, this clonotype ranks as large (0.1 to 1%). The chain combines TRBV29-1 with TRBJ2-1; 8 bases match TRBD2. V was clipped by 4 bases and J by 4 bases; unmatched bases: 3. The CDR3 spans 13 residues. Germline values: CDR1 SQVTM, CDR2 ANQGSEA. CDR3 loop: CSVATSGYNEQFF. The CDR3 nucleotides read TGCAGCGTTGCCACTAGCGGTTACAATGAGCAGTTCTTC.

This clonotype is classed as large. J is TRBJ1-5 and V is TRBV6-2 or TRBV6-3; no firm D call. The germline V gene has CDR1 MNHEY and CDR2 SVGEGT. The V gene lost 6 bases and the J gene lost 5 bases, with 8 bases spanning the gap. This CDR3 is built from 12 residues. The CDR3 loop is CASRRWDQPQHF. CDR3 sequence (DNA): TGTGCCAGCAGGAGGTGGGATCAGCCCCAGCATTTT.

This clonotype is classed as large. The chain links TRBV7-2 to TRBJ2-3, with D possibly matching TRBD2 (5 bases). The V and J ends lost 3 bases and 0 bases respectively, with 10 bases between them. The length of the CDR3 is 15 residues. The germline gives CDR1 SGHTA, CDR2 FQGNSA. The CDR3 region is CASSLRADSTDTQYF. In DNA form, the CDR3 reads TGTGCCAGCAGCTTGAGGGCGGACAGCACAGATACGCAGTATTTT.

In its sample, this clonotype is medium-sized. The genes are TRBV28 and TRBJ2-7, with D possibly called TRBD1 or TRBD2 (5 bases each). The CDR3 is 14 residues long. The V end was cut by 6 bases, the J end by 3 bases, with 15 bases between. The V gene's germline CDR1 is MDHEN and CDR2 SYDVKM. CDR3 nucleotide sequence: TGTGCCAGCAGGTCGGGGACGAGAGACTACGAGCAGTACTTC. Translation gives CASRSGTRDYEQYF.

This clonotype is classed as large (0.1 to 1%). J is TRBJ2-5 and V is TRBV29-1, with a tentative D call TRBD2 (5 bases). Trimming removed 7 bases at V and 5 bases at J, with 17 bases between. Germline assignment: CDR1 SQVTM and CDR2 ANQGSEA. The CDR3 runs 13 residues. CDR3 sequence: CSGSGYWGETQYF. As DNA, the CDR3 is TGCAGCGGGAGCGGCTACTGGGGTGAGACCCAGTACTTC.

By frequency in the sample, this clonotype is large. J is TRBJ2-2 and V is TRBV4-1, with a possible D match to TRBD2 (7 bases). CDR3 length: 16 amino acids. V dropped 4 bases and J dropped 3 bases, with 15 bases sitting between them. Germline loops: CDR1 MGHRA, CDR2 YSYEKL. DNA of the CDR3: TGCGCCAGCAGCCCCTGGGGGGGGGCTGACACCGGGGAGCTGTTTTTT. It translates to CASSPWGGADTGELFF.

This clonotype ranks as large. V and J are TRBV7-2 and TRBJ2-3, with D possibly matching TRBD2 (6 bases). This CDR3 region has 16 residues. V shed 4 bases and J shed 4 bases, with 18 bases lying between them. CDR1 and CDR2 from the germline V gene are SGHTA and FQGNSA. The DNA for the CDR3 is TGTGCCAGCAGCTCCCGGGGGTTCGTCCAACCAGATACGCAGTATTTT. It translates to CASSSRGFVQPDTQYF.